This T cell receptor beta chain was recovered during a study of sequential checkpoint blockade in melanoma. Study in general: TCRbeta immunosequencing was performed on DNA from 91 pretreatment melanoma tumor samples.

The CDR3 spans 13 residues. V lost 2 bases and J lost 6, with 9 bases in between. Treatment noted: randomized to nivolumab then ipilimumab (arm A) or the reverse (arm B). This clone was counted ten times or more. Some clones are missing from TCRdb's copy, which holds only in-frame ones; the method was immunoSEQ multiplex PCR. In the table there are around 3,000 clones, about 22% of which are singletons. The receptor was isolated from a human donor with melanoma. The sequences come from tumor tissue (inferred from file names), collected from a patient given nivolumab and ipilimumab in sequence. The genes are TRBV7-1 and TRBJ2-3; D gene ambiguous. TRBV7-1 qualifies as an ORF whose function is uncertain. The CDR3 region is CASSSPTSDTQYF. The CDR3 region has the DNA TGTGCCAGCAGCTCACCGACGAGCGATACGCAGTATTTT.